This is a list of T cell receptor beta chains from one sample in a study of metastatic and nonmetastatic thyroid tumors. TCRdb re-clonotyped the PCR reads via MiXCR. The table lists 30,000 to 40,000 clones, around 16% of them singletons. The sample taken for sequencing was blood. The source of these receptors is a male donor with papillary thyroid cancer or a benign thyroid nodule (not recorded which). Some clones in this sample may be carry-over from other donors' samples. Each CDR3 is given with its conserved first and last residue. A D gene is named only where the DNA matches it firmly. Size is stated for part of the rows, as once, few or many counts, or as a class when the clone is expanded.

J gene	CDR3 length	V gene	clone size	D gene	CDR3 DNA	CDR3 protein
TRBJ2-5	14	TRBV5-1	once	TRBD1	TGCGCCAGCAGCTTGGCCGACAGGGTTGAGACCCAGTACTTC	CASSLADRVETQYF
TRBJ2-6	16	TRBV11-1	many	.	TGTGCCAGCGTTCGTTACCAGGGATCCGGGGCCAACGTCCTGACTTTC	CASVRYQGSGANVLTF
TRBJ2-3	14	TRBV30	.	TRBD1	TGTGCCTGGTGGACAGGGGGAAACACAGGTACGCAGTATTTT	CAWWTGGNTGTQYF
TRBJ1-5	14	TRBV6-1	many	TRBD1	TGTGCCAGCAGCAGGGAAGGGGGCGGTCAGCCCCAGCATTTT	CASSREGGGQPQHF
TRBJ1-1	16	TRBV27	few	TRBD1	TGTGCCAGCAACTCCGGGACAGCTACCCTGGGGACTGAAGCTTTCTTT	CASNSGTATLGTEAFF
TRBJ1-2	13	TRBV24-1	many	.	TGTGCCACCAGTGACCGAGGCAGTCTAGGCTACACCTTC	CATSDRGSLGYTF
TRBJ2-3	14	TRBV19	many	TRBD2	TGTGCCAGTAGTATCGGGGGAGGGGCAGATACGCAGTATTTT	CASSIGGGADTQYF
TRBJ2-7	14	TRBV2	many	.	TGTGCCAGCAGTGAGGGGTTAGGGGGGTCTGAGCAGTACTTC	CASSEGLGGSEQYF
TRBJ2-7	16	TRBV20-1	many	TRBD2	TGCAGTGCTGCCGGGACAGGGACTAGCGGGAGGTACGAGCAGTACTTC	CSAAGTGTSGRYEQYF
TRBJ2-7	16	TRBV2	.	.	TGTGCCAGCAGTGGCCCCCAGGGGTTAGCGGGCGACGAGCAGTACTTC	CASSGPQGLAGDEQYF
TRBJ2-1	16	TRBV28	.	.	TGTGCCAGCAGTCCCCCAGTAGCGGAGACTAACAATGAGCAGTTCTTC	CASSPPVAETNNEQFF
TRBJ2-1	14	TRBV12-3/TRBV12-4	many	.	TGTGCCAGCAGGACACGAAGCTCCTACAATGAGCAGTTCTTC	CASRTRSSYNEQFF
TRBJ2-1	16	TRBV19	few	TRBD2	TGTGCCAGTAGTACTTCGGTGGGGGGGTTCTACAATGAGCAGTTCTTC	CASSTSVGGFYNEQFF
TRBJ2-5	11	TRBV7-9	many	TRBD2	TGTGCCAGCGGGGAGGGGGAGACCCAGTACTTC	CASGEGETQYF
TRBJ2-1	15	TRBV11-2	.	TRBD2	TGTGCCAGCACCCTCCAGTGGAGCGGGAGTAATGAGCAGTTCTTC	CASTLQWSGSNEQFF
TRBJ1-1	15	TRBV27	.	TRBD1	TGTGCCAGCAGAATAAACCGACAGGGGGCCGCTGAAGCTTTCTTT	CASRINRQGAAEAFF
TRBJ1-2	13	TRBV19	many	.	TGTGCCAGTAGTATGCAGAGTGACTATGGCTACACCTTC	CASSMQSDYGYTF
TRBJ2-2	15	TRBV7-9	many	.	TGTGCCAGCAGCCCCCTTGCAGGGTATACCGGGGAGCTGTTTTTT	CASSPLAGYTGELFF
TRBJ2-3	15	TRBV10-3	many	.	TGTGCCATCAGGCAGACTAGTACTAGCACAGATACGCAGTATTTT	CAIRQTSTSTDTQYF
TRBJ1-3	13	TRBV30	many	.	TGTGCCTGGATGAAGAGCTCTGGAAACACCATATATTTT	CAWMKSSGNTIYF
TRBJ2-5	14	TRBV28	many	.	TGTGCCAGCAGGTCTCCGGGACGGGGAGAGACCCAGTACTTC	CASRSPGRGETQYF
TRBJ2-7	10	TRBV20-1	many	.	TGCAGTGCCAAAGCGGTGGAGCAGTACTTC	CSAKAVEQYF
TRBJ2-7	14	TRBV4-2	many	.	TGTGCCAGCAGCCGGGAGGCCGTGACCTACGAGCAGTACTTC	CASSREAVTYEQYF
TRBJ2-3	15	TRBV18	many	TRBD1	TGTGCCAGCTCACCTACAGGGGGACCTACAGATACGCAGTATTTT	CASSPTGGPTDTQYF
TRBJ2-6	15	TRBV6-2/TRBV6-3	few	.	TGTGCCAGCAGTTGGGACAACTCTGGGGCCAACGTCCTGACTTTC	CASSWDNSGANVLTF
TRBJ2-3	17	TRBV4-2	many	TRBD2	TGTGCCAGCAGCCAAGGGACTAGCGGGAGCCAGTGGGTTACGCAGTATTTT	CASSQGTSGSQWVTQYF
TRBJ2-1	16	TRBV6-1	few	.	TGTGCCAGCAGTGAATCTAGATTAGGGGTATACAATGAGCATTTCTTC	CASSESRLGVYNEHFF
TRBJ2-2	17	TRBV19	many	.	TGTGCCAGTAGTATACTTCGACATCGCTCGAACACCGGGGAGCTGTTTTTT	CASSILRHRSNTGELFF
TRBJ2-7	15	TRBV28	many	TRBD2	TGTGCCAGTACCGACATTAGCGGGGGCTTCTACGAGCAGTACTTC	CASTDISGGFYEQYF
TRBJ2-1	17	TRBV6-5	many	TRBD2	TGTGCCAGCAGTCCGACTAGCGGGAGGGCCTCCTACAATGAGCAGTTCTTC	CASSPTSGRASYNEQFF
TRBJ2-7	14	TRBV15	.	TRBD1	TGTGCCACCAGCACGATACAGGGGAACTACGAGCAGTACTTC	CATSTIQGNYEQYF
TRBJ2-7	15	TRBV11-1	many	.	TGTGCCAGCAGCTTAGGCGGCGGGGAACGAGGCGAGCAGTACTTC	CASSLGGGERGEQYF
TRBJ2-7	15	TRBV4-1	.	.	TGCGCCAGCAGCCCCTTCGGGGTTAGCTCCTACGAGCAGTACTTC	CASSPFGVSSYEQYF
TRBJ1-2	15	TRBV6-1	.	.	TGTGCCAGCAGTGAAGAGCCGACAGGAGGCTATGGCTACACCTTC	CASSEEPTGGYGYTF
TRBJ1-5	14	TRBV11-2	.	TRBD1	TGTGCCAGCAGCCCGACAGGGGAGAATCAGCCCCAGCATTTT	CASSPTGENQPQHF
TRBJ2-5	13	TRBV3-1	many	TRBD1	TGTGCCAGCCATCGACAGGGCGGCGAGACCCAGTACTTC	CASHRQGGETQYF
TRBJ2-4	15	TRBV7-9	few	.	TGTGCCAGCAGCTTAGCTGGCGTAGCCAAAAACATTCAGTACTTC	CASSLAGVAKNIQYF
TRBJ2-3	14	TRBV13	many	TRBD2	TGTGCCAGCAGCCCTCTAGCGGGAGATGACGCGCAGTATTTT	CASSPLAGDDAQYF
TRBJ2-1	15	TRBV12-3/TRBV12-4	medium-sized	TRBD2	TGTGCCAGCAGTTCGACCGGGACTAGTTTCAATGAGCAGTTCTTC	CASSSTGTSFNEQFF
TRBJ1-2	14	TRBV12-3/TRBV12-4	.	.	TGTGCCAGCTCATACCAGGGATTTAACTATGGCTACACCTTC	CASSYQGFNYGYTF
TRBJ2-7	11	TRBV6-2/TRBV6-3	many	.	TGTGGATCGGGACAAACCTACGAGCAGTACTTC	CGSGQTYEQYF
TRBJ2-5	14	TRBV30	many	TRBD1	TGTGCCTGGAGCTCCACAGGGGGGATTGAGACCCAGTACTTC	CAWSSTGGIETQYF
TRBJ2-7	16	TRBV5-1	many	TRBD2	TGCGCCAGCAGCGGGACTAGCGGGAGTGTCCGCTACGAGCAGTACTTC	CASSGTSGSVRYEQYF
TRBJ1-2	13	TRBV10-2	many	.	TGCGCCAGCAGTGAGTCCCCAGGGGTCGGCTACACCTTC	CASSESPGVGYTF
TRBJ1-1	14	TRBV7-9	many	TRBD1	TGTGCCAGCAGTGCGACAGGGGGCATAACTGAAGCTTTCTTT	CASSATGGITEAFF
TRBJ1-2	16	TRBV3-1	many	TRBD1	TGTGCCAGCAGCCTAACGGGGACAGGGGGCATGAATGGCTACACCTTC	CASSLTGTGGMNGYTF
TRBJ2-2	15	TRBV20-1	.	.	TGCAGTGTTCCCAATGCAGGGGGGGACACCGGGGAGCTGTTTTTT	CSVPNAGGDTGELFF
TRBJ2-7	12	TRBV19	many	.	TGTGCCAGTAGGGGGGACCTCCCCGAGCAGTACTTC	CASRGDLPEQYF
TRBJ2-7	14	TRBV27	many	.	TGTGCCAGCAGTTTAGCCGCGAAGACCTACGAGCAGTACTTC	CASSLAAKTYEQYF
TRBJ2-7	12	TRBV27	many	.	TGTGCCAGCAGGACAGGAACCTACGAGCAGTACTTC	CASRTGTYEQYF
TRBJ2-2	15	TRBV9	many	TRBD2	TGTGCCAGTAAAGGTAGCGGGAGGGACTCCGGGGAGCTGTTTTTT	CASKGSGRDSGELFF
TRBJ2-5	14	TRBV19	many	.	TGTGCCAGTAGCTCCGGACAATTACAAGAGACCCAGTACTTC	CASSSGQLQETQYF
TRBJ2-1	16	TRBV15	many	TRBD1	TGTGCCACCAGCAGAGACCCGGGACAGGGCGGTAATGAGCAGTTCTTC	CATSRDPGQGGNEQFF
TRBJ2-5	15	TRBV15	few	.	TGTGCCACCAGCAGAGCCCATCCCGGCCAAGGGACACAGTACTTC	CATSRAHPGQGTQYF
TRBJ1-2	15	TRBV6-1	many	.	TGTGCCAGCAGTGAAACGACAGGTACAGAATATGGCTACACCTTC	CASSETTGTEYGYTF